This section outlines one T cell receptor (beta chain) sequence together with its context. Assay: immunoSEQ multiplex PCR; the TCRdb copy retains only in-frame clones and omits some. Of fewer than 45,000 clones listed, around 90% were seen once; the top ten hold less than 0.5%. Trimming cost V 5 bases and J 5 bases, with 15 bases left between them. Germline loops: CDR1 SGHTA, CDR2 FQGNSA. The CDR3 contains 15 residues. These data originate in a study of T cell changes during pregnancy in multiple sclerosis. This chain links TRBV7-2 with TRBJ2-2, with a tentative D call TRBD2 (5 bases). The specimen comprised CD4+ T cells from peripheral blood mononuclear cells, sampled in the third trimester of pregnancy. The sequence came from a female donor in good health, enrolled as a control in a pregnancy study. CDR3 nucleotides: TGTGCCAGCAGCCTCGGGTGGGGAGTTACCGGGGAGCTGTTTTTT. This codes for CASSLGWGVTGELFF.